The 28 T cell receptor beta chains listed next were all sequenced from one sample in a study of T-cell reconstitution after alpha-beta-depleted transplantation in children. As it was prepared, the TCRbeta library received unique molecular identifiers. TCRdb fed the PCR reads into MiXCR, producing one record per CDR3 protein. The data contain roughly 610,000 distinct CDR3 sequences, about 10% of them singletons. The starting material was PBMCs from the stem cell graft donor, obtained from the stem cell graft. The source of these receptors is a human donor who donated a stem cell graft to a child with acute myeloid leukemia.

The chain uses TRBV28 and TRBJ2-1, with 9 bases that match TRBD2. The V and J ends lost 6 bases and 9 bases, in that order; junction bases with no gene match: 24. Looked up from germline, CDR1 is MDHEN and CDR2 is SYDVKM. The CDR3 has 19 amino acids. The CDR3 reads CASRLPGAVRAGGPGEQFF. The CDR3 bases are TGTGCCAGCAGACTACCAGGGGCTGTGCGGGCGGGAGGGCCGGGTGAGCAGTTCTTC.

This clonotype occurred a few times. V usage is TRBV11-2 and J usage is TRBJ1-1, with 10 bases identical to TRBD1. Germline CDR1 is SGHAT and CDR2 is FQNNGV. This CDR3 is 15 amino acids long. V trimming: 3 bases; J trimming: 3 bases; junction bases outside the gene matches: 4. The CDR3, as DNA: TGTGCCAGCAGCTTCGGACAGGGGGGGTACACTGAAGCTTTCTTT. Protein product: CASSFGQGGYTEAFF.

The chain has TRBV27 and TRBJ2-5; D not certain. Deletions cut 1 base from V and 1 base from J, with 7 bases between. The CDR3 length is 14 residues. Germline-derived CDR1 and CDR2 are MNHEY and SMNVEV (reference sequence). The CDR3 sequence is CASSLLGPQETQYF. CDR3 sequence (DNA): TGTGCCAGCAGTTTATTGGGTCCCCAAGAGACCCAGTACTTC.

This chain uses TRBV30 with TRBJ2-1; 7 bases map to TRBD2. After removal of 4 bases from V and 6 bases from J, the junction contained 6 bases not matched to a gene. The CDR3 consists of 13 residues. Germline assignment: CDR1 GTSNPN and CDR2 SVGIG (reference sequence). The chain's CDR3 is CAWTGLTLNEQFF. As DNA, the CDR3 is TGTGCCTGGACGGGACTAACCCTCAATGAGCAGTTCTTC.

This clonotype was picked up a small number of times. This chain links TRBV7-3 with TRBJ1-6, with D hard to call. CDR1 is SGHTA, CDR2 FQGTGA, per germline. The CDR3 loop spans 13 amino acids. The V and J ends lost 3 bases and 7 bases respectively, with 7 bases between them. Here the CDR3 reads CASSFTQNSPLHF. The DNA for the CDR3 is TGTGCCAGCAGCTTTACCCAGAATTCACCCCTCCACTTT.

This clonotype was observed a handful of times. V gene TRBV4-3 combines with J gene TRBJ2-7; D perhaps matches TRBD2 (7 bases). The CDR3 is 18 residues long. Trimming shortened V by 2 bases and J by 2 bases, and 22 bases separated the two germline ends. From germline, CDR1 is LGHNA and CDR2 YSLEER. CDR3 loop: CASSQYLTRGGTTYEQYF. The CDR3 DNA reads TGCGCCAGCAGCCAATACTTAACTAGGGGGGGTACAACCTACGAGCAGTACTTC.

The genes are TRBV20-1 and TRBJ2-5, with TRBD2 matching 7 bases. Germline V gene data show CDR1 as DFQATT and CDR2 as SNEGSKA (reference sequence). V shed 3 bases and J 7 bases; nucleotides not matched to a gene: 2. This CDR3 comprises 11 residues. CDR3 in amino acids: CSARGGVTQYF. In DNA, the CDR3 is TGCAGTGCTAGGGGGGGGGTGACCCAGTACTTC.

V is TRBV12-3 or TRBV12-4 and J is TRBJ1-5; a possible D gene is TRBD1 (5 bases). This CDR3 is 15 amino acids long. V gave up 3 bases and J gave up 3 bases, with 12 bases separating them. CDR3 loop: CASSFPGRVNQPQHF. The DNA of the CDR3 is TGTGCCAGCAGTTTCCCGGGCAGGGTCAATCAGCCCCAGCATTTT.

This clonotype was counted many times. V gene TRBV4-3 combines with J gene TRBJ1-1; tentative D call: TRBD1 (5 bases). CDR3 size: 15 residues. Germline V gene data show CDR1 as LGHNA and CDR2 as YSLEER. The germline V and J ends were trimmed by 0 bases and 1 base, with 9 bases remaining between them. The CDR3 is CASSQDRGTNTEAFF. In DNA form, the CDR3 reads TGCGCCAGCAGCCAAGATCGCGGGACGAACACTGAAGCTTTCTTT.

This sequence joins TRBV20-1 and TRBJ2-7; possibly TRBD1 or TRBD2 for D (5 bases each). Trimming took off 6 bases at V and 2 bases at J, with 14 bases between the two ends. This CDR3 comprises 13 residues. Per the germline V gene, CDR1 is DFQATT and CDR2 is SNEGSKA (reference sequence). This CDR3 reads CSARREPPYEQYF. The CDR3 DNA follows: TGCAGTGCCCGCAGGGAGCCGCCCTACGAGCAGTACTTC.

This clonotype was seen a handful of times. The V gene is TRBV20-1, the J gene TRBJ1-1; no reliable D call. CDR1 and CDR2 (germline): DFQATT, SNEGSKA (reference sequence). CDR3 length: 13 amino acids. V lost 4 bases, J lost 1 base, and 10 bases lay in between. The chain's CDR3 is CSAKATANTEAFF. The CDR3 nucleotides read TGCAGTGCTAAGGCAACCGCGAACACTGAAGCTTTCTTT.

This clonotype was detected ten times or more. V gene TRBV27 combines with J gene TRBJ2-5, with a weak D call TRBD2 (7 bases). V was shortened by 8 bases and J by 4 bases, with 14 bases between the two germline ends. There are 13 residues in the CDR3. Germline CDR1 reads MNHEY; CDR2 reads SMNVEV (reference sequence). In DNA form, the CDR3 reads TGTGCCAGCCATACAGGGAGGGGAGAGACCCAGTACTTC. As protein: CASHTGRGETQYF.

This clonotype was recorded a few times. V is TRBV7-9 and J is TRBJ2-7; the D gene is possibly TRBD1 (6 bases). The CDR3 length is 16 residues. The V end lost 6 bases, the J end lost 5 bases, and 23 bases lay between the germline ends. CDR1 is SEHNR, CDR2 FQNEAQ, per germline (reference sequence). The CDR3 nucleotides read TGTGCCAGCAGTGATTTTTCGGACAGCCCAGACCACGAGCAGTACTTC. Residues: CASSDFSDSPDHEQYF.

The sample holds many counts of this clonotype. The rearrangement links TRBV7-9 to TRBJ2-2, with D unclear. Germline CDR1 reads SEHNR; CDR2 reads FQNEAQ (reference sequence). The V end was cut by 7 bases, the J end by 6 bases, with 0 bases between. This CDR3 region has 9 residues. The CDR3: CASTGELFF. The DNA of the CDR3 is TGTGCCAGCACCGGGGAGCTGTTTTTT.

The chain joins TRBV7-8 to TRBJ1-5, with D possibly matching TRBD1 (5 bases). V lost 1 base, J lost 1 base, and 11 bases lay in between. CDR3 size: 16 residues. The germline V gene has CDR1 SGHVS and CDR2 FQNEAQ. The CDR3 DNA is TGTGCCAGCAGCTTAGATTCAGGGTTGAGCAATCAGCCCCAGCATTTT. Translation: CASSLDSGLSNQPQHF.

Remarks on this clonotype: An end of the junction differs from the germline gene, which may be a read error. V and J are TRBV29-1 and TRBJ1-1; 11 nucleotides line up with TRBD1. Germline CDR1 reads SQVTM; CDR2 reads ANQGSEA. The CDR3 has 13 residues. This chain's CDR3 is CSVEDRGTGGDDF. The CDR3 DNA reads as TGCAGCGTTGAAGATCGGGGGACAGGGGGGGATGACTTT. The entire variable domain, with the rest obtained from reference TRBV29-1 and TRBJ1-1, is as follows: SAVISQKPSRDICQRGTSLTIQCQVDSQVTMMFWYRQQPGQSLTLIATANQGSEATYESGFVIDKFPISRPNLTFSTLTVSNMSPEDSSIYLCSVEDRGTGGDDFGQGTRLTVV.

V and J are TRBV19 and TRBJ1-3, with D hard to call. CDR1 is LNHDA and CDR2 is SQIVND in the germline V gene (reference sequence). CDR3 length: 11 residues. Trimming took off 7 bases at V and 8 bases at J, with 9 bases between the two ends. The CDR3 DNA sequence: TGTGCCAGTACGCTTTGGGACACCATATATTTT. Translating it yields CASTLWDTIYF.

This clonotype has at least ten counts. V is TRBV12-3 or TRBV12-4 and J is TRBJ1-1; TRBD1 matches at 9 bases. This CDR3 region has 15 residues. V lost 6 bases to trimming and J lost 4 bases; unmatched junction nucleotides: 9. The CDR3 region is CASRQEGTGITEAFF. DNA of the CDR3: TGTGCCAGCAGACAGGAGGGGACAGGGATCACTGAAGCTTTCTTT.

This clonotype occurred many times. Possible read error: a much larger clone is one base away. CDR3 coding DNA: TGTGCCAGCAGCTTCGGACAGAGCTCCTACGAGCAGCACTTC. Amino acid sequence: CASSFGQSSYEQHF. This sequence joins TRBV7-6 and TRBJ2-7; TRBD1 is a possible D gene (6 bases). The CDR3 runs to 14 residues. Germline V gene data show CDR1 as SGHVS and CDR2 as FNYEAQ.

In this sample, this clonotype turned up a few times. The chain couples TRBV6-5 to TRBJ2-3; TRBD2 matches 14 bases. Per the germline V gene, CDR1 is MNHEY and CDR2 is SVGAGI. The CDR3 is 18 amino acids. Trimming took 0 bases from V and 7 from J; bases not matched to a gene: 9. The CDR3 loop is CASSYSRSGTSGRHTQYF. The CDR3 nucleotides are TGTGCCAGCAGTTACTCCAGGTCCGGGACTAGCGGGAGACATACGCAGTATTTT.

This clonotype was detected many times. The chain employs TRBV12-3 or TRBV12-4 and TRBJ2-5, with D perhaps TRBD1 or TRBD2 (5 bases each). V shed 2 bases and J shed 6 bases, with 10 bases lying between them. The CDR3 is 13 residues long. The CDR3 bases are TGTGCCAGCAGTTTACAGCAGGGACAGACCCAGTACTTC. Translated, it gives CASSLQQGQTQYF.

This clonotype was recorded a few times. The V gene is TRBV10-3, the J gene TRBJ2-5; D might be TRBD2 (5 bases). The CDR3 runs to 16 residues. V shed 3 bases and J shed 3 bases, with 17 bases lying between them. Germline-derived CDR1 and CDR2 are ENHRY and SYGVKD. CDR3 sequence: CAISDPGTRSEETQYF. For the CDR3, the DNA is TGTGCCATCAGTGACCCGGGAACTAGATCCGAAGAGACCCAGTACTTC.

The chain couples TRBV21-1 to TRBJ2-6. TRBV21-1 is a pseudogene locus. This CDR3 contains 17 residues. CDR3 sequence reads: CASSKRLESSGANVLTF. DNA of the CDR3: TGTGCCAGCAGCAAGAGGCTGGAAAGCTCTGGGGCCAACGTCCTGACTTTC.

V gene TRBV7-3 combines with J gene TRBJ2-1, with unresolved D. The CDR3 totals 14 residues. Germline loops: CDR1 SGHTA, CDR2 FQGTGA. Trimming left V 9 bases short and J 3 bases short, with 15 bases between. CDR3 sequence reads: CASARSPLYNEQFF. Here the CDR3 DNA reads TGTGCCAGTGCCAGGAGCCCCCTCTACAATGAGCAGTTCTTC.

This clonotype was seen a handful of times. This chain joins TRBV3-1 and TRBJ2-7, with 9 bases aligning to TRBD2. Per the germline V gene, CDR1 is LGHDT and CDR2 is YNNKEL (reference sequence). The ends lost 4 bases at V and 4 bases at J; junction bases unmatched: 11. The CDR3 spans 16 residues. This CDR3 reads CASSPRSSGRYYEQYF. CDR3 sequence (DNA): TGTGCCAGCAGCCCCCGTTCCAGCGGGAGGTATTACGAGCAGTACTTC.

The CDR3 here is CASSDHRGMNQPQHF. The DNA of the CDR3 is TGTGCCAGCAGCGACCATCGGGGGATGAATCAGCCCCAGCATTTT. The chain couples TRBV7-2 to TRBJ1-5; D possibly corresponds to TRBD1 (5 bases). V was shortened by 5 bases and J by 4 bases, with 15 bases between the two germline ends. The CDR3 sequence is 15 residues long. The V gene's germline CDR1 is SGHTA and CDR2 FQGNSA. Full variable domain (outside the CDR3, taken from reference TRBV7-2 and TRBJ1-5): GAGVSQSPSNKVTEKGKDVELRCDPISGHTALYWYRQSLGQGLEFLIYFQGNSAPDKSGLPSDRFSAERTGGSVSTLTIQRTQQEDSAVYLCASSDHRGMNQPQHFGDGTRLSIL.

Only a few counts were recorded for this clonotype. This chain connects TRBV6-2 or TRBV6-3 to TRBJ2-5; D not certain. The germline gives CDR1 MNHEY, CDR2 SVGEGT. Trimming left V 6 bases short and J 1 base short, with 9 bases between. There are 13 residues in the CDR3. The CDR3 is CASRDPPQETQYF. The CDR3 DNA is TGTGCCAGCAGAGACCCACCCCAAGAGACCCAGTACTTC.

This clonotype came up many times. The rearrangement links TRBV20-1 to TRBJ2-1, with TRBD1 matching 11 bases. V lost 5 bases to trimming and J lost 6 bases; unmatched junction nucleotides: 0. The germline gives CDR1 DFQATT, CDR2 SNEGSKA (reference sequence). The CDR3 covers 12 residues. The CDR3 DNA reads TGCAGTGCTGGGACAGGGGGCAATGAGCAGTTCTTC. The encoded protein is CSAGTGGNEQFF.